What follows is one T cell receptor beta chain and its context. The clone's antigen remains unknown. No clone much larger than this one lies a single base away; base qualities are absent. Collaborating institutions collected whole blood in K2EDTA tubes following their own protocols. For TCRbeta analysis, collaborators shipped samples in one of three forms: frozen whole blood, isolated PBMCs, or DNA extracted from either of those sample types. The data were obtained in a study of blood T cell repertoires in COVID-19 (dated by TCRdb to the early 2020s). Regarding the research as a whole: Samples covering the acute and convalescent phases of COVID-19 were provided by collaborators in the United States, Italy and Spain. The material from the prospective study consisted of cDNA or gDNA derived from T cells, B-cell-depleted T cells, or PBMCs. The repertoires were released in a freely available public database intended as a resource for research on the immune response to SARS-CoV-2. Samples came from the ongoing ImmuneRACE study (first 160 participants) plus 1,254 subjects from 6 global collaborators. The dataset comprised deeply sampled blood TCRbeta repertoires from subjects exposed to, actively infected with, or recovered from COVID-19. Where HLA class I and class II types were available, the types were taken from metadata supplied by the sample provider, not from assay-based typing. A de-identified subject ID, COVID-19 status, age in years and sex were almost always included in the sample metadata.

Broad study findings and their caveats: The amount of clinical and demographic metadata varied by source and participant and was provided uncurated.

From V the trimming removes 3 bases and from J it removes 9 bases, while the gene matches leave 20 bases of the junction unaccounted for. The CDR3 runs 19 residues from the cysteine to the phenylalanine. The entry retains the CDR3 DNA only, 57 bases that are in frame from base 1. The germline V gene sets CDR1 to SGHTA and CDR2 to FQGNSA. TCRbeta CDR3 regions were amplified from genomic DNA using the immunoSEQ Assay, a bias-controlled multiplex PCR. On the study's bioinformatics: Nucleated cell counts per sample were estimated from amplification of reference gene primers within the assay. To quantify the absolute abundance of each unique TCRbeta CDR3 rearrangement, sequence reads were collapsed and filtered. Productive Simpson clonality was computed per sample as the square root of Simpson's diversity index over productive rearrangements. TCRdb limited this immuneACCESS table to in-frame rearrangements with V and J called. A share of clones is missing; checked studies link under half to unresolved V genes, and the rest is unexplained. V and J calls and clone size are copied from that table; D and trimming were computed from the DNA. For this sample the table gives 80,000 to 95,000 clones, of which roughly 89% were detected only once. The ten most abundant clones make up 25% to 30% of the sample.

This receptor was taken from a man in his forties or fifties with active or convalescent COVID-19. The source material was peripheral blood. This chain joins TRBV7-2 to TRBJ2-5; TRBD2 lines up with 12 middle nucleotides. The nucleotide sequence reads as follows: TGTGCCAGCAGCTTCCGCCCTAGGGGGACTAGCGGGTCTTCCGCGGCCCAGTACTTC. Its coded protein is CASSFRPRGTSGSSAAQYF. With the portions outside the CDR3 filled from the reference TRBV7-2 and TRBJ2-5 genes, the complete variable region becomes GAGVSQSPSNKVTEKGKDVELRCDPISGHTALYWYRQSLGQGLEFLIYFQGNSAPDKSGLPSDRFSAERTGGSVSTLTIQRTQQEDSAVYLCASSFRPRGTSGSSAAQYFGPGTRLLVL.